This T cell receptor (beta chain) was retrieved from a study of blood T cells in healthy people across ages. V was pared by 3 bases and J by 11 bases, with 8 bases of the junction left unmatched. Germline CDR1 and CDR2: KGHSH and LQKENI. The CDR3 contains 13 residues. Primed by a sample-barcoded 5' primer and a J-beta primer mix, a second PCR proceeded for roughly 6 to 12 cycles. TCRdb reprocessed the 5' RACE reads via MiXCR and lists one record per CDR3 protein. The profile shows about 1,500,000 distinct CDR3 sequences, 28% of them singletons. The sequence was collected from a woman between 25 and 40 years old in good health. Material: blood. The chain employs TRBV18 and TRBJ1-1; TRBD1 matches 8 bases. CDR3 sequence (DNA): TGTGCCAGCTCACCTTCGGGACAGGTCGGCGCTTTCTTT. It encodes CASSPSGQVGAFF.